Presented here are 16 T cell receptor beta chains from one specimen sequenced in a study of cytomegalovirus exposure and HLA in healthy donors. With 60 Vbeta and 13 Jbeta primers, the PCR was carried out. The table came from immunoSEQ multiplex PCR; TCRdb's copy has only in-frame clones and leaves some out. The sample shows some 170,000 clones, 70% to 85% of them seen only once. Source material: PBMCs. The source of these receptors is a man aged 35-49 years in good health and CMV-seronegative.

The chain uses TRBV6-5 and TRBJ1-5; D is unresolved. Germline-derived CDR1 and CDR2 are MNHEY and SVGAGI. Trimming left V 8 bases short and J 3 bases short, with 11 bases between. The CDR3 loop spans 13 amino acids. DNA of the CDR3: TGTGCCAGCTCCAGGATGGCCAATCAGCCCCAGCATTTT. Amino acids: CASSRMANQPQHF.

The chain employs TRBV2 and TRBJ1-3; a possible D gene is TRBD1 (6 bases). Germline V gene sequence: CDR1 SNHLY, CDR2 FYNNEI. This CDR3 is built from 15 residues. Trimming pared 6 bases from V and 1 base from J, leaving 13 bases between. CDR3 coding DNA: TGTGCCAGCAGAGAAATGGGACAATCTGGAAACACCATATATTTT. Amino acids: CASREMGQSGNTIYF.

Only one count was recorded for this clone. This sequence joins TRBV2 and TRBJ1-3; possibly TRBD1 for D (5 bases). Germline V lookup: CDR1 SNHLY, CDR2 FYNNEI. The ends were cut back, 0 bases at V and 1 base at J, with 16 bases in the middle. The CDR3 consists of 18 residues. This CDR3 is CASSEAPLQGISGNTIYF. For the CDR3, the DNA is TGTGCCAGCAGTGAAGCTCCCCTGCAGGGTATATCTGGAAACACCATATATTTT.

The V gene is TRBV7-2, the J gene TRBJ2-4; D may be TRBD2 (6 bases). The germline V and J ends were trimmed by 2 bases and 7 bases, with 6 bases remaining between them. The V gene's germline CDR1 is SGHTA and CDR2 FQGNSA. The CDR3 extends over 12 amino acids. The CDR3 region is CASSLSGNIQYF. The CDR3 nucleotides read TGTGCCAGCAGCTTAAGCGGGAACATTCAGTACTTC. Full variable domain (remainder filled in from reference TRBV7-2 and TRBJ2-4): GAGVSQSPSNKVTEKGKDVELRCDPISGHTALYWYRQSLGQGLEFLIYFQGNSAPDKSGLPSDRFSAERTGGSVSTLTIQRTQQEDSAVYLCASSLSGNIQYFGAGTRLSVL.

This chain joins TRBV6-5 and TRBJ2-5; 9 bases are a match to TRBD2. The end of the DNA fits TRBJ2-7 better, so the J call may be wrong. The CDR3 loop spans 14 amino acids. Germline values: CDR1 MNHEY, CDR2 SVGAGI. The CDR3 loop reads CASSRTSATYEQYF. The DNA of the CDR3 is TGTGCCAGCAGTAGGACTAGCGCGACCTACGAGCAGTACTTC.

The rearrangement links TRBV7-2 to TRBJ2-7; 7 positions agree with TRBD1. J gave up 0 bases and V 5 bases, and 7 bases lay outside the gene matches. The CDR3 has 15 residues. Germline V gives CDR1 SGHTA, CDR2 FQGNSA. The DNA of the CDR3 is TGTGCCAGCAGCACAACCGGGACAGTCTCCTACGAGCAGTACTTC. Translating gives CASSTTGTVSYEQYF.

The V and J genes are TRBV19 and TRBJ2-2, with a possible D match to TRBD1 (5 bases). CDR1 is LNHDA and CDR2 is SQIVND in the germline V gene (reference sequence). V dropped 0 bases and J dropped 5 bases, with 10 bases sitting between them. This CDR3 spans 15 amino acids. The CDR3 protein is CASSIEGRVTGELFF. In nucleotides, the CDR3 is TGTGCCAGTAGTATAGAGGGCAGGGTTACCGGGGAGCTGTTTTTT.

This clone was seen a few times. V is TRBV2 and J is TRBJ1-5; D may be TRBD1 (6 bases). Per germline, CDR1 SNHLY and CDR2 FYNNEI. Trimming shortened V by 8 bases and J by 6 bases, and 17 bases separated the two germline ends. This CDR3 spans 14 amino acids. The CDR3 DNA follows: TGTGCCAGCCAAAGGGGGGGGTCGAGTCAGCCCCAGCATTTT. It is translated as CASQRGGSSQPQHF.

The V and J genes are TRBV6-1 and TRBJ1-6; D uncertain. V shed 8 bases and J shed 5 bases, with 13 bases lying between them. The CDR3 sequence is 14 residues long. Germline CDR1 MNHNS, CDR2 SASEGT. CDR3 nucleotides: TGTGCCAGCGGAGACGTGGTCAATAATTCACCCCTCCACTTT. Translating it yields CASGDVVNNSPLHF.

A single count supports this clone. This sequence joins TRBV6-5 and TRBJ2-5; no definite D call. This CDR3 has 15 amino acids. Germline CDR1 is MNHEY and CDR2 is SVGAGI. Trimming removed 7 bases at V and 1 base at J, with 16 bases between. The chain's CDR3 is CASKSLTRSQETQYF. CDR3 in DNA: TGTGCCAGCAAGAGCCTCACGAGGAGCCAAGAGACCCAGTACTTC.

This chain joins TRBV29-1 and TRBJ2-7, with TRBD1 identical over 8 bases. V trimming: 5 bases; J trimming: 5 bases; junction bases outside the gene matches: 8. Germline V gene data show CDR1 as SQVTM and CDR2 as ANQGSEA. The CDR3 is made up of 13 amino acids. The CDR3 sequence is CSVLSGGADEQYF. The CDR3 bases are TGCAGCGTTCTGTCAGGGGGCGCGGACGAGCAGTACTTC.

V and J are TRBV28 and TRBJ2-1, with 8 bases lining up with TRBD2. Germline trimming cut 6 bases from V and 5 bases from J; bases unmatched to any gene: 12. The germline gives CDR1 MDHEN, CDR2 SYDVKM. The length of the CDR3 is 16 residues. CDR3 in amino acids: CASRIKSGLVDNEQFF. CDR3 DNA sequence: TGTGCCAGCAGAATAAAGTCGGGACTAGTGGACAATGAGCAGTTCTTC.

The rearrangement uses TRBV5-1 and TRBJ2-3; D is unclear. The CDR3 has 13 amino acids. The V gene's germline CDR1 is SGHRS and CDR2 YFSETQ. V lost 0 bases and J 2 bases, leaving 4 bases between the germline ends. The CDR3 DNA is TGCGCCAGCAGCTTGGGGCCCACAGATACGCAGTATTTT. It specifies CASSLGPTDTQYF.

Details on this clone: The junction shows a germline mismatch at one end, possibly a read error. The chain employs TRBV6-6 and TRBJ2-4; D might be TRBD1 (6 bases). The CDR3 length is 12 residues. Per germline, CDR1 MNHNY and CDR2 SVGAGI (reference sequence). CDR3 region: CASSYQGNSQYF. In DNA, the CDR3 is TGTGCCAGCAGTTACCAGGGGAACAGTCAGTACTTC.

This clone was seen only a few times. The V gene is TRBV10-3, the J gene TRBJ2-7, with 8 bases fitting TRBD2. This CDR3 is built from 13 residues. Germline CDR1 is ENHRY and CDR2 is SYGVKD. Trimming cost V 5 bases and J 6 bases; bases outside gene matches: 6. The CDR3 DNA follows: TGTGCCATCAGTCCCCGGGGGGGGATCGAGCAGTACTTC. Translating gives CAISPRGGIEQYF.

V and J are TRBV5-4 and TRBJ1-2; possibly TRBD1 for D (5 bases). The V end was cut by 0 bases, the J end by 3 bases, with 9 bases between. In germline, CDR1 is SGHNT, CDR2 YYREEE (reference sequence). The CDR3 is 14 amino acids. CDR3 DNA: TGTGCCAGCAGCTTGGGAGGGGAGGACTATGGCTACACCTTC. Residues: CASSLGGEDYGYTF. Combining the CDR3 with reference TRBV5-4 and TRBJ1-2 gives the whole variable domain ETGVTQSPTHLIKTRGQQVTLRCSSQSGHNTVSWYQQALGQGPQFIFQYYREEENGRGNFPPRFSGLQFPNYSSELNVNALELDDSALYLCASSLGGEDYGYTFGSGTRLTVV.